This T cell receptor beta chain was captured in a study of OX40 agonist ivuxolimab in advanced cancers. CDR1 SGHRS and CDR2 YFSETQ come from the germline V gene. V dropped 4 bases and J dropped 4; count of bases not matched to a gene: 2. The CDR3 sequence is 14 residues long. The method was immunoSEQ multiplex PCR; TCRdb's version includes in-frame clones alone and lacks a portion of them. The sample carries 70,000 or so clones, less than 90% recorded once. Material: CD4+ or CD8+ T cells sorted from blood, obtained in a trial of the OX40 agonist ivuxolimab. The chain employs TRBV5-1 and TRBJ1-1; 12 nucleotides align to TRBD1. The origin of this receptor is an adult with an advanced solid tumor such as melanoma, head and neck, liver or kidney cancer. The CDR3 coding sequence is TGCGCCAGCAGCGGGACAGGGGGCGCCACTGAAGCTTTCTTT. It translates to CASSGTGGATEAFF.